Below, 26 T cell receptor beta chains from the same sample are listed, as sequenced in a study of vaccination and CD4 T cells after COVID-19. The antigens of these receptors remain unknown. Oncomine TCR Beta short-read sequencing was applied to DNA from cultured CD4+ T cells. Each CDR3 protein gets one entry after TCRdb re-called the PCR reads with MiXCR. The sample holds under 11,000 distinct CDR3 sequences, 69% seen once. Documented treatment: approximately 9-day PBMC culture with coronavirus spike peptide pools or control peptides (ViraFEST assay). Sequenced input: CD4+ T cells from blood, cultured in vitro. The receptor set was obtained from a human donor who had recovered from COVID-19.

This chain connects TRBV2 to TRBJ2-2; D is possibly TRBD1 (6 bases). Trimming stripped 7 bases from V and 0 bases from J, with 12 bases between. The CDR3 has 15 amino acids. CDR1 is SNHLY and CDR2 is FYNNEI in the germline V gene. The CDR3 coding sequence is TGTGCCAGCACTTGGGGGACAACGAACACCGGGGAGCTGTTTTTT. Protein sequence: CASTWGTTNTGELFF.

This clonotype appeared a few times. The chain is built from TRBV12-3 or TRBV12-4 and TRBJ1-1; D is uncertain. The V and J ends lost 1 base and 11 bases respectively, with 17 bases between them. The CDR3 is made up of 14 amino acids. CDR3 in amino acids: CASSLEGQRGEAFF. Written as DNA, the CDR3 is TGTGCCAGCAGTTTAGAGGGCCAGCGGGGTGAGGCTTTCTTT.

The chain joins TRBV20-1 to TRBJ2-1; D is ambiguous. V lost 6 bases and J 0 bases, leaving 15 bases between the germline ends. The CDR3 length is 15 residues. Germline CDR1 and CDR2: DFQATT and SNEGSKA (reference sequence). CDR3 sequence: CSAPTHGYSYNEQFF. In DNA form, the CDR3 reads TGCAGTGCCCCGACCCACGGATACTCCTACAATGAGCAGTTCTTC.

The CDR3 sequence: CASSLATGVTGELFF. The CDR3 bases are TGCGCCAGCAGCTTAGCGACAGGGGTTACCGGGGAGCTGTTTTTT. This chain connects TRBV5-1 to TRBJ2-2, with TRBD1 matching 8 bases. The CDR3 extends over 15 amino acids. Germline lookup yields CDR1 SGHRS and CDR2 YFSETQ. The V and J ends lost 2 bases and 5 bases, in that order; junction bases with no gene match: 5.

This clonotype showed up just a few times. The chain links TRBV7-8 to TRBJ2-3; D is uncertain. The CDR3 is 13 amino acids. Per the germline V gene, CDR1 is SGHVS and CDR2 is FQNEAQ. Trimming cost V 1 base and J 1 base, with 3 bases left between them. The chain's CDR3 is CASSLGGTDTQYF. CDR3 DNA: TGTGCCAGCAGCTTAGGGGGCACAGATACGCAGTATTTT. The full variable domain, rest sourced from reference TRBV7-8 and TRBJ2-3, is GAGVSQSPRYKVAKRGQDVALRCDPISGHVSLFWYQQALGQGPEFLTYFQNEAQLDKSGLPSDRFFAERPEGSVSTLKIQRTQQEDSAVYLCASSLGGTDTQYFGPGTRLTVL.

This clonotype rates as large. This rearrangement joins TRBV20-1 to TRBJ2-7; tentatively, D is TRBD1 (5 bases). The CDR3 loop spans 12 amino acids. V was cut by 6 bases and J by 1 base, with 10 bases left in between. The germline gives CDR1 DFQATT, CDR2 SNEGSKA (reference sequence). In DNA form, the CDR3 reads TGCAGTGCGGCGTGGACATCCTACGAGCAGTACTTC. As protein: CSAAWTSYEQYF.

This chain links TRBV27 with TRBJ2-1, with 7 positions matching TRBD2. Germline CDR1 is MNHEY and CDR2 is SMNVEV (reference sequence). The CDR3 length is 15 residues. J was trimmed by 4 bases and V by 5 bases; bases with no gene match: 8. CDR3 bases: TGTGCCAGCAGTCCACCAGCGGGACCATACAATGAGCAGTTCTTC. Its translation: CASSPPAGPYNEQFF.

This clonotype appeared a few times. The rearrangement uses TRBV6-5 and TRBJ1-3; no firm D call. The V and J ends lost 4 bases and 4 bases respectively, with 8 bases between them. This CDR3 contains 13 residues. The germline gives CDR1 MNHEY, CDR2 SVGAGI. CDR3 coding DNA: TGTGCCAGCAGTTCTAAAACCGGAAACACCATATATTTT. Residues: CASSSKTGNTIYF.

This clonotype has just a few counts. This rearrangement joins TRBV15 to TRBJ2-2; 9 bases are a match to TRBD1. CDR3 size: 14 residues. Per the germline V gene, CDR1 is LNHNV and CDR2 is YYDKDF (reference sequence). V gave up 7 bases and J gave up 3 bases; unmatched junction bases: 3. The chain's CDR3 is CATTRTGDTGELFF. The CDR3 DNA follows: TGTGCCACCACTAGGACAGGGGACACCGGGGAGCTGTTTTTT. Filled out from reference TRBV15 and TRBJ2-2, the complete variable domain reads DAMVIQNPRYQVTQFGKPVTLSCSQTLNHNVMYWYQQKSSQAPKLLFHYYDKDFNNEADTPDNFQSRRPNTSFCFLDIRSPGLGDTAMYLCATTRTGDTGELFFGEGSRLTVL.

V and J are TRBV7-9 and TRBJ2-3, with 7 bases that match TRBD1. The germline V gene has CDR1 SEHNR and CDR2 FQNEAQ (reference sequence). The ends lost 5 bases at V and 0 bases at J; junction bases unmatched: 5. This CDR3 contains 15 residues. The CDR3 region is CASSQPGQSTDTQYF. CDR3 coding DNA: TGTGCCAGCAGCCAACCGGGACAGAGCACAGATACGCAGTATTTT.

This chain links TRBV5-4 with TRBJ2-1; TRBD1 agrees at 8 bases. The CDR3 length is 15 residues. Per the germline V gene, CDR1 is SGHNT and CDR2 is YYREEE (reference sequence). V gave up 1 base and J gave up 5 bases; unmatched junction bases: 5. The CDR3: CASSLPGTGNNEQFF. In DNA, the CDR3 is TGTGCCAGCAGCTTGCCCGGGACAGGAAACAATGAGCAGTTCTTC.

The CDR3 bases are TGTGCCAGCAGTCGCGATGGGACACCAGGGAGCGGCTACACCTTC. Amino acids: CASSRDGTPGSGYTF. The rearrangement uses TRBV6-1 and TRBJ1-2; a possible D gene is TRBD1 (6 bases). The CDR3 spans 15 residues. The ends were cut back, 5 bases at V and 8 bases at J, with 21 bases in the middle. The germline V gene encodes CDR1 MNHNS and CDR2 SASEGT.

The chain combines TRBV29-1 with TRBJ2-7; 13 bases line up with TRBD2. CDR1 is SQVTM and CDR2 is ANQGSEA in the germline V gene. The CDR3 contains 14 residues. V trimming: 8 bases; J trimming: 7 bases; junction bases outside the gene matches: 11. CDR3 nucleotide sequence: TGCAGCATCACCGGGGGACTAGCGGGGCAAGAGCAGTACTTC. Its protein is CSITGGLAGQEQYF.

This clonotype appeared a few times. The J gene is TRBJ2-5, the V gene TRBV25-1; 12 nucleotides line up with TRBD2. Germline CDR1 is MGHDK and CDR2 is SYGVNS. This CDR3 region has 17 residues. The V segment lost 2 bases and the J segment 5 bases; nucleotides outside the gene matches: 9. The CDR3 sequence: CASSERLAGGPAETQYF. In DNA, the CDR3 is TGTGCCAGCAGTGAACGGCTAGCGGGAGGGCCGGCGGAGACCCAGTACTTC. Together with reference TRBV25-1 and TRBJ2-5, the CDR3 gives the full variable domain: EADIYQTPRYLVIGTGKKITLECSQTMGHDKMYWYQQDPGMELHLIHYSYGVNSTEKGDLSSESTVSRIRTEHFPLTLESARPSHTSQYLCASSERLAGGPAETQYFGPGTRLLVL.

This chain's CDR3 is CASSSRPNEKLFF. The CDR3 coding sequence is TGCGCCAGCAGTTCGCGCCCTAATGAAAAACTGTTTTTT. This sequence joins TRBV5-1 and TRBJ1-4, with D unclear. This CDR3 has 13 residues. From germline, CDR1 is SGHRS and CDR2 YFSETQ. V lost 5 bases and J 3 bases, leaving 8 bases between the germline ends.

This clonotype came up a few times. The rearrangement links TRBV5-6 to TRBJ1-2, with 11 bases matching TRBD1. Germline V gene sequence: CDR1 SGHDT, CDR2 YYEEEE. V lost 4 bases to trimming and J lost 3 bases; unmatched junction nucleotides: 5. CDR3 length equals 15 residues. The CDR3: CASSQRTGGHYGYTF. CDR3 nucleotides: TGTGCCAGCAGCCAACGGACAGGGGGCCACTATGGCTACACCTTC.

J is TRBJ2-7 and V is TRBV12-3 or TRBV12-4; the match to TRBD1 covers 10 bases. The CDR3 consists of 14 residues. The V and J ends lost 7 bases and 5 bases, in that order; junction bases with no gene match: 8. The CDR3 spells CASNARQGAHEQYF. The CDR3 DNA sequence: TGTGCCAGCAATGCCCGACAGGGGGCCCACGAGCAGTACTTC.

The chain employs TRBV2 and TRBJ2-1; D ambiguous. The CDR3 is 15 amino acids. Looked up from germline, CDR1 is SNHLY and CDR2 is FYNNEI. V lost 1 base and J 3 bases, leaving 10 bases between the germline ends. The chain's CDR3 is CASSEVMGNYNEQFF. CDR3 in DNA: TGTGCCAGCAGTGAAGTGATGGGAAACTACAATGAGCAGTTCTTC.

The V and J genes are TRBV7-2 and TRBJ1-1; D may be TRBD1 (6 bases). Germline V lookup: CDR1 SGHTA, CDR2 FQGNSA. The CDR3 loop spans 18 amino acids. Trimming removed 1 base from V and 1 base from J, with 19 bases in between. CDR3 amino acids: CASSLELGTRVSNTEAFF. The CDR3 region has the DNA TGTGCCAGCAGCTTAGAGCTTGGGACAAGGGTTTCGAACACTGAAGCTTTCTTT.

V gene TRBV5-1 combines with J gene TRBJ2-2; D possibly corresponds to TRBD2 (5 bases). Germline CDR1 and CDR2: SGHRS and YFSETQ. V shed 4 bases and J shed 1 base, with 11 bases lying between them. The CDR3 sequence is 15 residues long. The CDR3 is CASSPGLVNTGELFF. The CDR3, as DNA: TGCGCCAGCAGCCCCGGACTGGTGAACACCGGGGAGCTGTTTTTT.

This chain joins TRBV7-2 and TRBJ1-5, with D possibly matching TRBD1 (6 bases). This CDR3 is built from 13 residues. Germline CDR1 reads SGHTA; CDR2 reads FQGNSA. V lost 2 bases and J 12 bases, leaving 14 bases between the germline ends. CDR3 loop: CASSLTGAGNQHF. The CDR3 DNA follows: TGTGCCAGCAGCTTAACGGGGGCGGGGAACCAGCATTTT.

This clonotype is a singleton in its sample. The rearrangement uses TRBV7-2 and TRBJ1-5, with D perhaps TRBD1 (6 bases). The CDR3 is made up of 14 amino acids. The germline V gene has CDR1 SGHTA and CDR2 FQGNSA. V lost 5 bases and J 3 bases, leaving 11 bases between the germline ends. CDR3: CASSKGTLNQPQHF. CDR3 nucleotide sequence: TGTGCCAGCAGCAAGGGGACACTCAATCAGCCCCAGCATTTT.

The gene calls are TRBV25-1 and TRBJ1-1; D call uncertain. Germline V lookup: CDR1 MGHDK, CDR2 SYGVNS. The ends were cut back, 6 bases at V and 0 bases at J, with 14 bases in the middle. The CDR3 has 15 residues. CDR3 DNA sequence: TGTGCCAGCAGAAAAAATACAGCCTTGAACACTGAAGCTTTCTTT. Residues: CASRKNTALNTEAFF.

The chain carries TRBV9 and TRBJ2-1, with 10 bases lining up with TRBD2. Trimming removed 3 bases from V and 7 bases from J; junction bases left unmatched: 7. Germline CDR1 and CDR2: SGDLS and YYNGEE. This CDR3 has 15 amino acids. The CDR3 nucleotides read TGTGCCAGCAGCGCCGAAGCGGGAGGGGGGAATGAGCAGTTCTTC. As protein: CASSAEAGGGNEQFF.

The chain recombines TRBV5-1 with TRBJ2-5; 8 positions agree with TRBD2. The CDR3 spans 15 residues. Germline V CDR1 and CDR2: SGHRS, YFSETQ. With V trimmed by 4 bases and J by 5 bases, 10 bases remained unmatched. The CDR3 nucleotides read TGCGCCAGCAGCCGCACGAGCGGGGGCGGGGAGACCCAGTACTTC. Encoded protein: CASSRTSGGGETQYF.

This clonotype was picked up one time. This CDR3 is CASSIEDSRGYTF. Written as DNA, the CDR3 is TGTGCCAGTAGTATTGAGGACTCTAGGGGCTACACCTTC. The chain recombines TRBV19 with TRBJ1-2; no definite D call. V gave up 3 bases and J gave up 8 bases, with 13 bases separating them. Germline V lookup: CDR1 LNHDA, CDR2 SQIVND (reference sequence). The CDR3 spans 13 residues.